This T cell receptor beta chain was captured in a study of shared clonotypes between healthy human individuals. Study-wide points: Relative to clonotypes present in all four donors, those not shared had lower generation probabilities.

Points on this clone: Its antigen is as yet unknown. Other DNA sequences within the sample encode an identical CDR3.

It was at deep level that the assay was run. Each cell subset's genomic DNA was divided evenly among several immunoSEQ plates. Assay: immunoSEQ multiplex PCR; the TCRdb copy retains only in-frame clones and omits some. Here the sample spans about 2,500,000 clones, approximately 90% being singletons. Sequencing input: naive CD4+ T cells sorted from blood. Subset in this sample: CD45RA+ positively selected. This TCR was recovered from a man aged 18 to 30 in good health.

CDR3 nucleotide sequence: TGCGCCAGCAGCCAAGAGGGCAGCACAGATACGCAGTATTTT. It codes for CASSQEGSTDTQYF. The genes are TRBV4-3 and TRBJ2-3, with unresolved D. CDR1 and CDR2 from the germline V gene are LGHNA and YSLEER. V shed 0 bases and J shed 0 bases, with 4 bases lying between them. This CDR3 is built from 14 residues.